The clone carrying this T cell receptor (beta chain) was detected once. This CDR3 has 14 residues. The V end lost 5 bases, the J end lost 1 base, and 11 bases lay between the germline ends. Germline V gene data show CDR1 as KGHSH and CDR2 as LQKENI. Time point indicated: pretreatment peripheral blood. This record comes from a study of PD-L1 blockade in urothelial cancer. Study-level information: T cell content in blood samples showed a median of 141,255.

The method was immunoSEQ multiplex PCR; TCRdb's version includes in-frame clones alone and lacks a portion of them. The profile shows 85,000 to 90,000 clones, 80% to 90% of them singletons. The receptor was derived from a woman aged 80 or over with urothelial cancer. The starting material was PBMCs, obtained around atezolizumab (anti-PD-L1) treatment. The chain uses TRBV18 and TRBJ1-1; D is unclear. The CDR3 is CASSNTNGNTEAFF. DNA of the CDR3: TGTGCCAGCTCAAATACTAACGGGAACACTGAAGCTTTCTTT.